Following are 24 T cell receptor beta chains from one sample sequenced in a study of siplizumab effects on memory and regulatory T cells. TCRdb's copy holds only in-frame clones and misses some; the assay was immunoSEQ multiplex PCR. In the table there are 99,000 or so clones, about 94% of which are singletons. Input material: non-Treg CD4+ T cells sorted from blood. The receptor source for this set is a human donor in good health.

The V and J genes are TRBV2 and TRBJ2-7; 11 bases map to TRBD2. Germline V gene lookup returns CDR1 SNHLY and CDR2 FYNNEI. The CDR3 has 17 residues. Trimming at V came to 0 bases and at J to 3 bases, leaving 7 bases not matched to a gene. CDR3 nucleotides: TGTGCCAGCAGTGAAGCCAAATACGGGACTAGCGGCTACGAGCAGTACTTC. This encodes CASSEAKYGTSGYEQYF.

The chain carries TRBV25-1 and TRBJ1-1, with D uncertain. The CDR3 runs 16 residues. Germline assignment: CDR1 MGHDK and CDR2 SYGVNS. V lost 2 bases, J lost 7 bases, and 20 bases lay in between. This chain's CDR3 is CASSETTMRVGGEAFF. For the CDR3, the DNA is TGTGCCAGCAGTGAAACAACAATGCGAGTCGGTGGTGAAGCTTTCTTT.

V is TRBV2 and J is TRBJ1-5, with a possible D match to TRBD1 (6 bases). The CDR3 is made up of 13 amino acids. Trimming cost V 8 bases and J 5 bases, with 13 bases left between them. Germline V gene lookup returns CDR1 SNHLY and CDR2 FYNNEI. The CDR3 sequence: CASGTGRYQPQHF. In DNA, the CDR3 is TGTGCCAGCGGAACAGGGCGGTATCAGCCCCAGCATTTT.

V is TRBV7-2 and J is TRBJ2-3; no definite D call. The germline V and J ends were trimmed by 5 bases and 3 bases, with 18 bases remaining between them. Germline CDR1 is SGHTA and CDR2 is FQGNSA. This CDR3 has 16 residues. The CDR3 DNA sequence: TGTGCCAGCAGCCCTAGTCACGTGGGTGGAACAGATACGCAGTATTTT. Translating it yields CASSPSHVGGTDTQYF.

The chain combines TRBV6-5 with TRBJ2-1, with D tentatively TRBD1 (6 bases). The CDR3 has 14 residues. With 6 bases removed from V and 6 bases from J, the gap between germline ends came to 15 bases. Germline V gives CDR1 MNHEY, CDR2 SVGAGI. CDR3 sequence (DNA): TGTGCCAGCAGCCGCTCATCCAGGGGCAATGAGCAGTTCTTC. It translates to CASSRSSRGNEQFF.

This rearrangement joins TRBV2 to TRBJ2-1; D ambiguous. The CDR3 loop spans 13 amino acids. Deletions cut 4 bases from V and 5 bases from J, with 9 bases between. From germline, CDR1 is SNHLY and CDR2 FYNNEI. The CDR3 loop reads CASSARFNNEQFF. CDR3 coding DNA: TGTGCCAGCAGTGCACGGTTCAACAATGAGCAGTTCTTC.

The chain has TRBV5-1 and TRBJ2-7; 11 bases are a match to TRBD1. Per the germline V gene, CDR1 is SGHRS and CDR2 is YFSETQ. The CDR3 length is 13 residues. J was trimmed by 3 bases and V by 6 bases; bases with no gene match: 2. DNA for the CDR3: TGCGCCAGCACGGACAGGGGGCTCTACGAGCAGTACTTC. Protein product: CASTDRGLYEQYF.

This clone was recorded once. This sequence joins TRBV10-2 and TRBJ2-3; D unresolved. Trimming left V 3 bases short and J 2 bases short, with 9 bases between. The CDR3 runs 14 residues. Germline V gene lookup returns CDR1 WSHSY and CDR2 SAAADI. Here the CDR3 DNA reads TGCGCCAGCAGTGAAACTACCCTCACAGATACGCAGTATTTT. This gives the protein CASSETTLTDTQYF.

This chain joins TRBV5-4 and TRBJ2-2, with 10 bases matching TRBD2. CDR3 length equals 17 residues. CDR1 is SGHNT and CDR2 is YYREEE in the germline V gene (reference sequence). V lost 4 bases to trimming and J lost 5 bases; unmatched junction nucleotides: 11. CDR3 loop: CASSPSSGRGLTGELFF. The CDR3 DNA sequence: TGTGCCAGCAGCCCCTCCAGCGGGAGGGGGCTGACCGGGGAGCTGTTTTTT. The full variable domain, with the rest looked up from reference TRBV5-4 and TRBJ2-2, is ETGVTQSPTHLIKTRGQQVTLRCSSQSGHNTVSWYQQALGQGPQFIFQYYREEENGRGNFPPRFSGLQFPNYSSELNVNALELDDSALYLCASSPSSGRGLTGELFFGEGSRLTVL.

V gene TRBV6-5 combines with J gene TRBJ2-5; 10 bases line up with TRBD2. The CDR3 runs to 14 residues. J gave up 9 bases and V 7 bases, and 11 bases lay outside the gene matches. Germline V gene data show CDR1 as MNHEY and CDR2 as SVGAGI. This chain's CDR3 is CASTPLAGKVAQYF. For the CDR3, the DNA is TGTGCCAGCACCCCACTAGCGGGAAAGGTTGCCCAGTACTTC.

This chain uses TRBV11-3 with TRBJ2-2; tentative D call: TRBD2 (5 bases). Germline V CDR1 and CDR2: SGHNT, YENEEA. Between the trimmed V and J ends, which lost 3 bases and 2 bases, there was a span of 10 bases. The CDR3 runs 15 residues. The CDR3 loop reads CASSFSRGNTGELFF. The CDR3 coding sequence is TGTGCCAGCAGCTTCAGCCGGGGTAACACCGGGGAGCTGTTTTTT.

The V gene is TRBV7-9, the J gene TRBJ2-7; D ambiguous. V lost 6 bases, J lost 2 bases, and 20 bases lay in between. CDR3 length: 16 residues. The germline CDR1 and CDR2 sequences are SEHNR and FQNEAQ (reference sequence). The CDR3 sequence: CASSSAVWTAAYEQYF. As DNA, the CDR3 is TGTGCCAGCAGTTCAGCCGTCTGGACGGCGGCCTACGAGCAGTACTTC.

The genes are TRBV5-8 and TRBJ2-3; no clear D. CDR3 length: 14 amino acids. The germline V gene encodes CDR1 SGHTS and CDR2 YDEGEE. Trimming took 4 bases from V and 5 from J, leaving 14 bases between them. Here the CDR3 reads CASSPVGFGDTQYF. The CDR3 DNA reads TGTGCCAGCAGCCCCGTGGGGTTTGGAGATACGCAGTATTTT.

V gene TRBV7-3 combines with J gene TRBJ2-3; D gene ambiguous. The CDR3 has 15 residues. Germline V CDR1 and CDR2: SGHTA, FQGTGA. The ends were cut back, 2 bases at V and 4 bases at J, with 13 bases in the middle. CDR3 coding DNA: TGTGCCAGCAGCTTACAACCTGGAGTCCCAGATACGCAGTATTTT. This sequence encodes CASSLQPGVPDTQYF.

V is TRBV5-4 and J is TRBJ1-3; no definite D call. V was clipped by 0 bases and J by 2 bases, with 3 bases between them. This CDR3 contains 13 residues. Germline V lookup: CDR1 SGHNT, CDR2 YYREEE (reference sequence). The CDR3 DNA reads as TGTGCCAGCAGCTTGGACGCTGGAAACACCATATATTTT. Translation: CASSLDAGNTIYF.

The rearrangement joins TRBV7-9 to TRBJ2-1; 7 nucleotides line up with TRBD1. CDR1 is SEHNR, CDR2 FQNEAQ, per germline (reference sequence). The J segment lost 5 bases and the V segment lost 2 bases, leaving 9 bases of the junction unmatched. CDR3 length equals 16 residues. CDR3 in amino acids: CASSLRDSANNNEQFF. The CDR3 DNA reads TGTGCCAGCAGCTTAAGGGACAGCGCAAATAACAATGAGCAGTTCTTC.

This sequence joins TRBV6-6 and TRBJ2-7; TRBD1 matches at 7 bases. This CDR3 contains 14 residues. V dropped 6 bases and J dropped 2; count of bases not matched to a gene: 7. The germline gives CDR1 MNHNY, CDR2 SVGAGI (reference sequence). The CDR3 protein is CASRDRLGTYEQYF. The CDR3 bases are TGTGCCAGCAGGGACAGGTTGGGGACCTACGAGCAGTACTTC.

The chain is built from TRBV6-5 and TRBJ2-5; D gene uncertain. Germline lookup yields CDR1 MNHEY and CDR2 SVGAGI. V lost 6 bases and J lost 4, with 12 bases in between. The CDR3 spans 13 residues. The CDR3 reads CASRSSRLETQYF. CDR3 nucleotide sequence: TGTGCCAGCAGGTCTTCTAGATTAGAGACCCAGTACTTC.

The genes are TRBV7-2 and TRBJ1-1; D is uncertain. V was shortened by 1 base and J by 7 bases, with 4 bases between the two germline ends. Germline V gene sequence: CDR1 SGHTA, CDR2 FQGNSA. The CDR3 length is 11 residues. CDR3 bases: TGTGCCAGCAGCTTAGGAATTGAAGCTTTCTTT. As protein: CASSLGIEAFF. The variable domain in full, with the rest retrieved from reference TRBV7-2 and TRBJ1-1, is GAGVSQSPSNKVTEKGKDVELRCDPISGHTALYWYRQSLGQGLEFLIYFQGNSAPDKSGLPSDRFSAERTGGSVSTLTIQRTQQEDSAVYLCASSLGIEAFFGQGTRLTVV.

The gene calls are TRBV7-2 and TRBJ2-3; 8 nucleotides match TRBD2. CDR3 length: 16 amino acids. Germline V gene sequence: CDR1 SGHTA, CDR2 FQGNSA. V trimming: 5 bases; J trimming: 5 bases; junction bases outside the gene matches: 12. CDR3 sequence (DNA): TGTGCCAGCAGCCCACTCGGGGCGGGGGGTTTAGATACGCAGTATTTT. It specifies CASSPLGAGGLDTQYF.

The genes are TRBV27 and TRBJ1-5; perhaps TRBD1 as D (6 bases). Looked up from germline, CDR1 is MNHEY and CDR2 is SMNVEV (reference sequence). The CDR3 consists of 13 residues. The V end lost 6 bases, the J end lost 5 bases, and 11 bases lay between the germline ends. CDR3 in DNA: TGTGCCAGCAGACAGGGAAGGCATCAGCCCCAGCATTTT. It encodes CASRQGRHQPQHF.

The rearrangement joins TRBV19 to TRBJ2-2; the D gene is possibly TRBD2 (6 bases). Germline V gives CDR1 LNHDA, CDR2 SQIVND (reference sequence). CDR3 length: 13 amino acids. V lost 6 bases and J 6 bases, leaving 11 bases between the germline ends. Here the CDR3 reads CASRTGTAGELFF. DNA for the CDR3: TGTGCCAGTAGGACGGGGACTGCCGGGGAGCTGTTTTTT.

The chain employs TRBV7-2 and TRBJ2-3; a weak D match, TRBD2 (6 bases). Trimming left V 1 base short and J 0 bases short, with 11 bases between. This CDR3 region has 16 residues. The germline CDR1 and CDR2 sequences are SGHTA and FQGNSA. The CDR3 protein is CASSLEGTDSTDTQYF. CDR3 in DNA: TGTGCCAGCAGCTTAGAGGGGACTGATAGCACAGATACGCAGTATTTT.

The chain recombines TRBV2 with TRBJ1-5, with TRBD1 identical over 7 bases. CDR1 and CDR2 from the germline V gene are SNHLY and FYNNEI. Trimming at V came to 5 bases and at J to 2 bases, leaving 6 bases not matched to a gene. This CDR3 has 15 residues. CDR3 protein: CASSQRQGGNQPQHF. CDR3 in DNA: TGTGCCAGCAGTCAAAGACAGGGAGGCAATCAGCCCCAGCATTTT.